This T cell receptor beta chain stems from a study of cytomegalovirus exposure and HLA in healthy donors. Regarding this clone: Other DNA sequences of this sample code for an identical CDR3.

With 2 bases clipped from V and 3 bases from J, the junction kept 2 bases outside the gene matches. Germline CDR1 is SEHNR and CDR2 is FQNEAQ (reference sequence). CDR3 size: 14 residues. PCR primers comprised 60 Vbeta and 13 Jbeta primers. Using immunoSEQ multiplex PCR, the repertoire was profiled, and TCRdb retains in-frame clones only, with some absent. The table lists approximately 79,000 clones, around 78% of them singletons, with 4.5% to 7% in the top ten. The V gene is TRBV7-9, the J gene TRBJ1-1; 8 bases are shared with TRBD1. Input material: PBMCs. This clonotype was obtained from a male donor in good health and CMV-seropositive. As DNA, the CDR3 is TGTGCCAGCAGCTTACGACAGGGGTACACTGAAGCTTTCTTT. This encodes CASSLRQGYTEAFF.